This TCR beta chain appears in the sequencing data of a study of blood T cell repertoires in COVID-19. At the level of the study: Sites across the United States, Italy and Spain contributed samples from acute and convalescent COVID-19. The cDNA or gDNA used as material had been derived from T cells, B-cell-depleted T cells, or PBMCs.

Germline trimming cut 3 bases from V and 2 bases from J; bases unmatched to any gene: 7. Germline V gene sequence: CDR1 SGHKS, CDR2 YYEKEE (reference sequence). This CDR3 region has 15 residues. How the authors handled the data: It was from reference gene primer amplification that nucleated cell counts were estimated. The data were produced by immunoSEQ multiplex PCR, yet TCRdb's version contains in-frame clones alone and is incomplete. The V and J calls and clone size are taken from that table; D and trimming were inferred from the DNA. The sample lists around 97,000 clones; about 80% were seen once.

The chain carries TRBV5-5 and TRBJ2-5; 7 nucleotides line up with TRBD1. Specimen: peripheral blood. This TCR was recovered from an older man with acute or convalescent COVID-19. CDR3 residues: CASSSVPGQQETQYF. The CDR3 bases are TGTGCCAGCAGCTCCGTTCCGGGACAGCAAGAGACCCAGTACTTC.